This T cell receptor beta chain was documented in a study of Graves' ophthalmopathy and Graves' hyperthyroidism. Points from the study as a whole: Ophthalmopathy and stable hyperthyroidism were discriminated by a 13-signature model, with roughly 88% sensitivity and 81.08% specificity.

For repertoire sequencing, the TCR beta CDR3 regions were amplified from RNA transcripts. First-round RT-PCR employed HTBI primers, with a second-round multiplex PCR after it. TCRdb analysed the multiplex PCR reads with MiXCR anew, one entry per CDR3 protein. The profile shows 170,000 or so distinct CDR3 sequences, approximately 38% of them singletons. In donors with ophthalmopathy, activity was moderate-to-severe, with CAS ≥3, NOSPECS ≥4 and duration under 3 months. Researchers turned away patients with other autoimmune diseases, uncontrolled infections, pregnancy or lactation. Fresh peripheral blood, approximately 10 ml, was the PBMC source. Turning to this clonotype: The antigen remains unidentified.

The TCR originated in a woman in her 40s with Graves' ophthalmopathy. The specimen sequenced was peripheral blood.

This CDR3 is CASSEHSGRGPETQYF. CDR3 bases: TGTGCCAGCAGTGAACATAGCGGGAGGGGGCCTGAGACCCAGTACTTC. The V call is TRBV6-1, the J call TRBJ2-5; 11 bases are shared with TRBD2. V lost 2 bases and J lost 5; bases outside the gene matches: 7. The CDR3 contains 16 residues. Looked up from germline, CDR1 is MNHNS and CDR2 is SASEGT.